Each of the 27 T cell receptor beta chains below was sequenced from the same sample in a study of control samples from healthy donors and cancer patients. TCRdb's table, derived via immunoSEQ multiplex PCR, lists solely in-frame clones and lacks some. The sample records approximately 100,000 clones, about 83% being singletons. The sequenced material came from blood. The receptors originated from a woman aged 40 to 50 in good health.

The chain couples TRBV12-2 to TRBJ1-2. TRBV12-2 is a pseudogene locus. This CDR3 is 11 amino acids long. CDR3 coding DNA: TGTGCAAGTCGCTTAAAGGATGGCTACACCTTC. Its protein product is CASRLKDGYTF.

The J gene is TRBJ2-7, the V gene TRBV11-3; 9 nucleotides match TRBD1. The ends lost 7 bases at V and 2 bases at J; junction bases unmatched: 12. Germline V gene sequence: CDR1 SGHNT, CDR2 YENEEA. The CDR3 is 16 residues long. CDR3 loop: CASNGEGDRVTYEQYF. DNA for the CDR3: TGTGCCAGCAATGGGGAGGGGGACAGGGTTACCTACGAGCAGTACTTC.

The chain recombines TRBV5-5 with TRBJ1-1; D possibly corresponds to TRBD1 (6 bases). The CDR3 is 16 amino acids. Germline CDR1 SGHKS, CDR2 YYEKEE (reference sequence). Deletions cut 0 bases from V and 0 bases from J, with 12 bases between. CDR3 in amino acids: CASSLVRGQLNTEAFF. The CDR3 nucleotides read TGTGCCAGCAGCTTGGTCCGAGGACAGCTGAACACTGAAGCTTTCTTT.

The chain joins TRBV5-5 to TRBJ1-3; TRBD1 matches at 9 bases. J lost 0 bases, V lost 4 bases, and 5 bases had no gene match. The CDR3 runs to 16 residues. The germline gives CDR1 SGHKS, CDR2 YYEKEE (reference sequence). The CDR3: CASSATGGASGNTIYF. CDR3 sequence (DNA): TGTGCCAGCAGCGCTACAGGGGGCGCCTCTGGAAACACCATATATTTT.

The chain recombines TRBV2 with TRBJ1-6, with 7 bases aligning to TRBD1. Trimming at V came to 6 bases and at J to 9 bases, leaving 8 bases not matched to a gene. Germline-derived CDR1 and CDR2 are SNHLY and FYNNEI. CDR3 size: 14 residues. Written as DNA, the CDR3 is TGTGCCAGCAGCCCACAGGGGTATGGTTCACCCCTCCACTTT. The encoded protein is CASSPQGYGSPLHF.

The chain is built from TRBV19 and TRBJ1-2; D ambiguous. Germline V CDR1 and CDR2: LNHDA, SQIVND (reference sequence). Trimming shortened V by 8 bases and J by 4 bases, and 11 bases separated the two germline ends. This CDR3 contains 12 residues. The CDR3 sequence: CASGGRFYGYTF. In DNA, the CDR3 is TGTGCCAGTGGAGGTCGATTCTATGGCTACACCTTC.

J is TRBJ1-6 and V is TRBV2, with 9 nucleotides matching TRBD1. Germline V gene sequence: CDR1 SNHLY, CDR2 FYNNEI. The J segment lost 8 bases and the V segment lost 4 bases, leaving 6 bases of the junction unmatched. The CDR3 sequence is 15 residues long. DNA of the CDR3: TGTGCCAGCAGTGCAAGGACAGGGGAAGATTCACCCCTCCACTTT. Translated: CASSARTGEDSPLHF.

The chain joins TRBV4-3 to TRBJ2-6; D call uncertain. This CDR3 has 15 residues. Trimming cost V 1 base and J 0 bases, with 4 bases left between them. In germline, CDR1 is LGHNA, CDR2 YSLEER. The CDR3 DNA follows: TGCGCCAGCAGCCAAGGAACCTCTGGGGCCAACGTCCTGACTTTC. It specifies CASSQGTSGANVLTF.

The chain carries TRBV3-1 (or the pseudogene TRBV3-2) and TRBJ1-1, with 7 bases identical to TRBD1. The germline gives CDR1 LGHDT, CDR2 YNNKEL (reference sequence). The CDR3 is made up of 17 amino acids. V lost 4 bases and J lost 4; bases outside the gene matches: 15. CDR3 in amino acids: CASSPLDRTPVGTEAFF. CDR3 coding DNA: TGTGCCAGCAGCCCCCTGGACAGGACCCCGGTGGGCACTGAAGCTTTCTTT.

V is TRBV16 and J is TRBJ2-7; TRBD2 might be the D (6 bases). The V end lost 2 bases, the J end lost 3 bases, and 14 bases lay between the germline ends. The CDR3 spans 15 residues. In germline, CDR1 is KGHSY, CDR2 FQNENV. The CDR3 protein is CASSQRAGTYYEQYF. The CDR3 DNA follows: TGTGCCAGCAGCCAACGGGCCGGGACTTACTACGAGCAGTACTTC.

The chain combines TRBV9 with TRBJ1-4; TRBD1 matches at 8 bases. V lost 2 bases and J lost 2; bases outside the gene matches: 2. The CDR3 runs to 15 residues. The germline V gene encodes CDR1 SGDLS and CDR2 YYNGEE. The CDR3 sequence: CASSVRTGTNEKLFF. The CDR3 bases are TGTGCCAGCAGCGTTCGGACAGGGACTAATGAAAAACTGTTTTTT.

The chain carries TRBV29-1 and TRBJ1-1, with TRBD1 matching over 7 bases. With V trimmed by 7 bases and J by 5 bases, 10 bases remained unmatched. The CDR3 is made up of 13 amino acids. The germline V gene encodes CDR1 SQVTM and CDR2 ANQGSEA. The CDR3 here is CSAEKGARTEAFF. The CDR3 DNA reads TGCAGCGCGGAGAAGGGGGCGCGGACTGAAGCTTTCTTT. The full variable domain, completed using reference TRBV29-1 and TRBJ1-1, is SAVISQKPSRDICQRGTSLTIQCQVDSQVTMMFWYRQQPGQSLTLIATANQGSEATYESGFVIDKFPISRPNLTFSTLTVSNMSPEDSSIYLCSAEKGARTEAFFGQGTRLTVV.

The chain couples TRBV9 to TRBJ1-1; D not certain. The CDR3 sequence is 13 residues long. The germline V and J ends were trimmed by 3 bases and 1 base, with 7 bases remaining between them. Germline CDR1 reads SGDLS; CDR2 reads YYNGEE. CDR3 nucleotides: TGTGCCAGCAGCGGGAGGGAGAACACTGAAGCTTTCTTT. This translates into CASSGRENTEAFF. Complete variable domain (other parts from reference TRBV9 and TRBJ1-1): DSGVTQTPKHLITATGQRVTLRCSPRSGDLSVYWYQQSLDQGLQFLIQYYNGEERAKGNILERFSAQQFPDLHSELNLSSLELGDSALYFCASSGRENTEAFFGQGTRLTVV.

The CDR3 reads CSVRTGRLEGYTF. The CDR3, as DNA: TGCAGCGTCAGGACAGGGAGGCTAGAAGGCTACACCTTC. The chain joins TRBV29-1 to TRBJ1-2; 8 nucleotides align to TRBD1. The V gene end was trimmed by 6 bases and the J gene end by 8 bases; junction bases not matched to a gene: 11. The germline V gene encodes CDR1 SQVTM and CDR2 ANQGSEA. This CDR3 is 13 amino acids long.

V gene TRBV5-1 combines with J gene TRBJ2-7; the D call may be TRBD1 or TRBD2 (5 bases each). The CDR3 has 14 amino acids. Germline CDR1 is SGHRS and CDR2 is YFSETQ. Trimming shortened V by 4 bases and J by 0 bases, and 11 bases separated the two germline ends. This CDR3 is CASSRDPLSYEQYF. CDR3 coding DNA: TGCGCCAGCAGCCGGGACCCCCTCTCCTACGAGCAGTACTTC.

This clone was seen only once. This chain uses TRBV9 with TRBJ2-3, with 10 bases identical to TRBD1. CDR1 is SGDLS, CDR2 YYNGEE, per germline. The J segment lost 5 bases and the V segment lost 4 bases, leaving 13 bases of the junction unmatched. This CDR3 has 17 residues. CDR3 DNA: TGTGCCAGCAGCTCACCCCGGATTGACAGGGGGCAAGATACGCAGTATTTT. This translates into CASSSPRIDRGQDTQYF. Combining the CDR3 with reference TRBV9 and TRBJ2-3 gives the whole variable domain DSGVTQTPKHLITATGQRVTLRCSPRSGDLSVYWYQQSLDQGLQFLIQYYNGEERAKGNILERFSAQQFPDLHSELNLSSLELGDSALYFCASSSPRIDRGQDTQYFGPGTRLTVL.

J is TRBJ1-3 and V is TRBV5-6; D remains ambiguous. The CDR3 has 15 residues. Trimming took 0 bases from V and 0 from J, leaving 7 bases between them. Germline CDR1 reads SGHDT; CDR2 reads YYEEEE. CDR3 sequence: CASSLGAVSGNTIYF. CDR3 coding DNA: TGTGCCAGCAGCTTGGGGGCGGTCTCTGGAAACACCATATATTTT.

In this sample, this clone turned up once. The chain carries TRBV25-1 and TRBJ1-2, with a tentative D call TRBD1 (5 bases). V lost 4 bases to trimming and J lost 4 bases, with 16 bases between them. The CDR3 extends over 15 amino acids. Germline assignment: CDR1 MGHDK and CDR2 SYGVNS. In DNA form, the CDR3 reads TGTGCCAGCAGTGGGGGCCCAGAAAATAGCTATGGCTACACCTTC. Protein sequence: CASSGGPENSYGYTF.

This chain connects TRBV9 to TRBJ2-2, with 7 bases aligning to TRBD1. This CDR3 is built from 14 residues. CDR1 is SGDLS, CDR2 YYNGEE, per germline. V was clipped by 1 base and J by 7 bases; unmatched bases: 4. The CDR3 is CASSVRGQDGELFF. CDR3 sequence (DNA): TGTGCCAGCAGCGTAAGGGGGCAGGACGGGGAGCTGTTTTTT.

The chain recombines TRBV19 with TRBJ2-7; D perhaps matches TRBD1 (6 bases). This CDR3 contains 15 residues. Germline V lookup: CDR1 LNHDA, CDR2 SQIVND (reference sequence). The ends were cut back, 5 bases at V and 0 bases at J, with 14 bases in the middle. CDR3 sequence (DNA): TGTGCCAGTAGTGGCGGCGACAGGAGCTCCTACGAGCAGTACTTC. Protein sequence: CASSGGDRSSYEQYF.

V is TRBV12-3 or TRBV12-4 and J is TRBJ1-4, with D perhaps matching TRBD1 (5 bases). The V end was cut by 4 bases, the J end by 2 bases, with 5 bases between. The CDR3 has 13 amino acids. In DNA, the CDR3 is TGTGCCAGCAGTTGGGGGACTAATGAAAAACTGTTTTTT. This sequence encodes CASSWGTNEKLFF.

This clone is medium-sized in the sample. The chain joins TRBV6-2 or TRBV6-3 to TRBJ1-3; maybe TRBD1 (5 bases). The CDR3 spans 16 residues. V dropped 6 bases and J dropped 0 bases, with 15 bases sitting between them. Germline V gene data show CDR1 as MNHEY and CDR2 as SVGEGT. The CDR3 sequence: CASSPRGDFSGNTIYF. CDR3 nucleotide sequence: TGTGCCAGCAGCCCCCGGGGGGACTTCTCTGGAAACACCATATATTTT.

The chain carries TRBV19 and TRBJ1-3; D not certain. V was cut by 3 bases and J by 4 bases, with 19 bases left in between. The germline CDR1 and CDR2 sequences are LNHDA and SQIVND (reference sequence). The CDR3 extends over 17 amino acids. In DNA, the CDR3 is TGTGCCAGTAGTATCGGCCATGGGCAGGCGGGCGGAAACACCATATATTTT. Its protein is CASSIGHGQAGGNTIYF. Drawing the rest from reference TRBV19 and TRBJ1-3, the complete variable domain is DGGITQSPKYLFRKEGQNVTLSCEQNLNHDAMYWYRQDPGQGLRLIYYSQIVNDFQKGDIAEGYSVSREKKESFPLTVTSAQKNPTAFYLCASSIGHGQAGGNTIYFGEGSWLTVV.

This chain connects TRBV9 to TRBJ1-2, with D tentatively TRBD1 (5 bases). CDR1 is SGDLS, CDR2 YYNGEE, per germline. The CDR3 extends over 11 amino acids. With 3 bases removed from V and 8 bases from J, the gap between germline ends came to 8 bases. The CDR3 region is CASSAGGGYTF. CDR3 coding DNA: TGTGCCAGCAGCGCCGGGGGAGGCTACACCTTC.

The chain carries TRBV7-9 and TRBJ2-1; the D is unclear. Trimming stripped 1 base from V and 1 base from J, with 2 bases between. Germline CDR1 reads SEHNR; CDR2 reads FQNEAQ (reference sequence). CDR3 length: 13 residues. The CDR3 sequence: CASSLDSYNEQFF. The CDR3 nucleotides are TGTGCCAGCAGCTTAGATTCCTACAATGAGCAGTTCTTC.

CDR3 in amino acids: CASSLVRAGDYNEQFF. The CDR3, as DNA: TGTGCCAGCAGCTTAGTCAGAGCGGGGGACTACAATGAGCAGTTCTTC. This chain connects TRBV7-8 to TRBJ2-1, with 8 bases aligning to TRBD2. The V segment lost 1 base and the J segment 3 bases; nucleotides outside the gene matches: 5. The CDR3 runs to 16 residues. Germline V CDR1 and CDR2: SGHVS, FQNEAQ. Complete variable domain (other parts from reference TRBV7-8 and TRBJ2-1): GAGVSQSPRYKVAKRGQDVALRCDPISGHVSLFWYQQALGQGPEFLTYFQNEAQLDKSGLPSDRFFAERPEGSVSTLKIQRTQQEDSAVYLCASSLVRAGDYNEQFFGPGTRLTVL.

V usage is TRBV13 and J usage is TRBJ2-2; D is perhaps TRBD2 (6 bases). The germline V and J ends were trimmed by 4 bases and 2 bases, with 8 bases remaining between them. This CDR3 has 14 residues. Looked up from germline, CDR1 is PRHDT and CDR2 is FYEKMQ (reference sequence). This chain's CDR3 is CASSSGLNTGELFF. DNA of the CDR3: TGTGCCAGCAGCTCGGGACTTAACACCGGGGAGCTGTTTTTT.